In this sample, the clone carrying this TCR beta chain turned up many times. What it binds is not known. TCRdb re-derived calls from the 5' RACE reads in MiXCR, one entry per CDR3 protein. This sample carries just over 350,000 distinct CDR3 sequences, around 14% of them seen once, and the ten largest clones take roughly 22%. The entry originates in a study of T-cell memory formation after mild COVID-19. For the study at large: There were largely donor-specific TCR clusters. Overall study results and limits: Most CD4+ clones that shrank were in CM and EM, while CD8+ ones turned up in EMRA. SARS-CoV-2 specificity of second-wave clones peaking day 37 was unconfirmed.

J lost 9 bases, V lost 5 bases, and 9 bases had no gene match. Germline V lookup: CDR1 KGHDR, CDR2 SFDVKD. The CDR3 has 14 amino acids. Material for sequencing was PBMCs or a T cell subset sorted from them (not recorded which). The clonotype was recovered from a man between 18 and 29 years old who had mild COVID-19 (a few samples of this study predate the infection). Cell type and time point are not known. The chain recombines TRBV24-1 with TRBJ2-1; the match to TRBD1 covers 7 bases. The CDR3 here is CATSATDRDSEQFF. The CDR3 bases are TGTGCCACCAGTGCAACCGACAGGGACAGTGAGCAGTTCTTC.